The next 2 T cell receptor beta chains were all read from a single sample in a study of Japanese encephalitis immunity and Zika vaccine responses. CFSE-labeled PBMCs were cultured approximately six days with peptide pools, each at approximately 0.93 ug/mL. The sort collected unfixed, live, CD56-CD19-CD16-CD3+CD4+ CFSE-low proliferating CD4 T cells. TCRdb re-derived calls from the 5' RACE reads in MiXCR, one entry per CDR3 protein. The table records around 220 distinct CDR3 sequences, 0.75% to 0.95% of them present only once. Source: antigen-activated CD4+ T cells from blood, cultured, taken during a Zika inactivated vaccine study. These receptors all stem from an adult woman who received an inactivated Zika virus vaccine.

By sample fraction, this clonotype is large. The chain recombines TRBV4-1 with TRBJ2-3; the D is unclear. The CDR3 length is 15 residues. Deletions cut 4 bases from V and 0 bases from J, with 11 bases between. CDR1 is MGHRA, CDR2 YSYEKL, per germline. CDR3 nucleotide sequence: TGCGCCAGCAGCCGTGGCTGGGCTAGCACAGATACGCAGTATTTT. Protein sequence: CASSRGWASTDTQYF.

Relative to its sample, this clonotype is large. CDR3 sequence reads: CSALNSGSGQETQYF. CDR3 DNA sequence: TGCAGTGCATTAAATAGCGGGAGCGGGCAAGAGACCCAGTACTTC. This chain joins TRBV20-1 and TRBJ2-5; 9 bases fit TRBD2. J lost 2 bases, V lost 6 bases, and 10 bases had no gene match. Germline V gene sequence: CDR1 DFQATT, CDR2 SNEGSKA (reference sequence). CDR3 length: 15 amino acids.